This T cell receptor (beta chain) was identified in a study of T cells in Graves' hyperthyroidism and ophthalmopathy. At the level of the study: Peripheral blood was secured at the point of initial diagnosis, before any treatment.

Stable Graves' hyperthyroidism denoted no ophthalmopathy progression over 18 months. Under 12 ml fresh peripheral blood yielded the PBMCs. This clonotype was found many times. As yet, its antigen is unknown. V lost 6 bases, J lost 1 base, and 9 bases lay in between. Germline V gives CDR1 MDHEN, CDR2 SYDVKM. The CDR3 covers 13 residues. Study-level results: Ophthalmopathy prediction by the model preceded onset by a median roughly 6 months.

Regions amplified from RNA transcripts were the TCR beta CDR3 regions. The TCR CDR3 first-round RT-PCR relied on the HTBI primer set. TCRdb used MiXCR to reprocess the multiplex PCR reads, holding one entry per CDR3 protein. The data hold 340,000 or so distinct CDR3 sequences, with 21% observed a single time. V usage is TRBV28 and J usage is TRBJ1-1; D is undetermined. Sample: blood. This receptor was identified in a woman aged 50 to 60 with Graves' hyperthyroidism. The CDR3 sequence is CASRERRNTEAFF. CDR3 DNA: TGTGCCAGCAGGGAACGTCGGAACACTGAAGCTTTCTTT.